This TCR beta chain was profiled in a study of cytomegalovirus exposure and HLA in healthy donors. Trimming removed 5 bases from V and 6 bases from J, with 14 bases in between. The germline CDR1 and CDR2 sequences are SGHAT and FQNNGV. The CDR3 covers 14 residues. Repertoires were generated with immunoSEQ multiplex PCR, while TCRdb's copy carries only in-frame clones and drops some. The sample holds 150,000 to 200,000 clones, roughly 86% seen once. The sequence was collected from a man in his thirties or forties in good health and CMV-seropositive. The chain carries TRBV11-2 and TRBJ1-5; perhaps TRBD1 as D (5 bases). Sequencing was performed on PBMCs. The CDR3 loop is CASSQNQGLQPQHF. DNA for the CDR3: TGTGCCAGCAGCCAAAATCAGGGACTTCAGCCCCAGCATTTT.